These T cell receptor beta chains were read from a single sample in a study of T-cell reconstitution after alpha-beta-depleted transplantation in children. TCRdb processed the PCR reads anew with MiXCR; each CDR3 protein has one entry. Of around 580,000 distinct CDR3 sequences in the sample, 23% are singletons; the top ten hold 14%. Sequencing used PBMCs, mostly from graft donor cells, obtained 360 days after TCRalphabeta/CD19-depleted stem cell transplant. These receptors originate from a boy in the first two years of life who had a stem cell transplant for acute myeloid leukemia, so the T cells may come from the graft donor. The CDR3 runs from the conserved cysteine through the conserved F or W. The D gene is left open where the match is weak. Size is omitted from some rows. Given values are once, few, many or a class for expanded clones.

V	D	J	size	CDR3	DNA
TRBV20-1	-	TRBJ2-7	many	CSATGNSYEQYF	TGCAGTGCTACCGGAAACTCCTACGAGCAGTACTTC
TRBV3-1	TRBD2	TRBJ2-3	few	CASSRPPPGLAGGPFPNTQYF	TGTGCCAGCAGCCGCCCCCCACCGGGACTAGCGGGGGGCCCCTTCCCAAATACGCAGTATTTT
TRBV29-1	TRBD2	TRBJ2-5	-	CSVAGGSETQYF	TGCAGCGTTGCCGGGGGGAGTGAGACCCAGTACTTC
TRBV20-1	-	TRBJ2-7	many	CSARPGQGGVYEQYF	TGCAGTGCTAGGCCTGGACAGGGAGGGGTCTACGAGCAGTACTTC
TRBV20-1	-	TRBJ2-3	-	CSARDYTGSTDTQYF	TGCAGTGCTAGAGATTATACTGGCAGCACAGATACGCAGTATTTT
TRBV6-1	-	TRBJ2-5	many	CAILAQSPQETQYF	TGTGCCATCCTTGCCCAGAGCCCACAAGAGACCCAGTACTTC
TRBV6-5	TRBD1	TRBJ1-2	-	CASSYHKTGADGYTF	TGTGCCAGCAGTTACCATAAGACAGGGGCGGATGGCTACACCTTC
TRBV20-1	TRBD2	TRBJ2-7	few	CSAVLGASGSYEQYF	TGCAGTGCCGTCCTAGGGGCTAGCGGCTCCTACGAGCAGTACTTC
TRBV20-1	-	TRBJ1-6	many	CSARTQDGPLHF	TGCAGTGCTAGAACTCAAGACGGGCCCCTCCACTTT
TRBV7-2	-	TRBJ2-3	few	CASSLALGADTQYF	TGTGCCAGCAGCTTAGCGCTTGGGGCAGATACGCAGTATTTT
TRBV7-2	-	TRBJ1-4	-	CASSLGRGITNEKLFF	TGTGCCAGCAGCTTAGGCCGGGGAATCACTAATGAAAAACTGTTTTTT
TRBV20-1	-	TRBJ2-2	many	CSARVRGGYTGELFF	TGCAGTGCTAGAGTCAGGGGGGGTTACACCGGGGAGCTGTTTTTT
TRBV20-1	-	TRBJ1-1	once	CSGGPGDTEAFF	TGCAGTGGAGGACCGGGGGACACTGAAGCTTTCTTT
TRBV7-9	TRBD2	TRBJ2-1	-	CASSVWTSGVEQFF	TGTGCCAGCAGCGTCTGGACTAGCGGGGTTGAGCAGTTCTTC
TRBV15	TRBD2	TRBJ2-3	-	CATRKGRVQDQDTQYF	TGTGCCACCAGGAAGGGGAGGGTACAGGATCAAGATACGCAGTATTTT
TRBV11-2	-	TRBJ2-3	-	CASSPVRTDTQYF	TGTGCCAGCAGCCCGGTCCGCACAGATACGCAGTATTTT
TRBV2	-	TRBJ2-1	many	CASSEFETKIPNEQFF	TGTGCCAGCAGTGAATTCGAGACTAAAATACCCAATGAGCAGTTCTTC
TRBV7-9	-	TRBJ2-3	-	CASSPIGQLSTDTQYF	TGTGCCAGCAGCCCGATTGGACAGCTTAGCACAGATACGCAGTATTTT
TRBV20-1	-	TRBJ1-2	-	CSARVGARPSSVYGYTF	TGCAGTGCTAGAGTTGGAGCCCGACCCAGCTCCGTCTATGGCTACACCTTC
TRBV29-1	-	TRBJ2-3	many	CSVAAGPRTDTQYF	TGCAGCGTTGCGGCGGGACCCCGGACAGATACGCAGTATTTT
TRBV5-1	-	TRBJ1-1	-	CASSLDAEMNTEAFF	TGCGCCAGCAGCTTGGACGCGGAGATGAACACTGAAGCTTTCTTT
TRBV20-1	TRBD1	TRBJ2-3	few	CSAAPGQGRTDTQYF	TGCAGTGCTGCACCGGGACAGGGGAGGACAGATACGCAGTATTTT
TRBV18	TRBD1	TRBJ2-7	-	CASSPQGAAYEQYF	TGTGCCAGCTCACCACAGGGGGCTGCCTACGAGCAGTACTTC
TRBV21-1	-	TRBJ1-5	-	CAAAGGNQPQHF	TGTGCCGCCGCTGGGGGGAATCAGCCCCAGCATTTT
TRBV12-5	-	TRBJ1-2	-	CASGLDPGDYGYTF	TGTGCTAGTGGTTTGGACCCGGGGGACTATGGCTACACCTTC
TRBV12-3/TRBV12-4	TRBD2	TRBJ2-1	-	CASSSDLAGGLLSHNEQFF	TGTGCCAGCAGTTCGGACCTGGCGGGGGGGCTTTTATCCCACAATGAGCAGTTCTTC
TRBV20-1	-	TRBJ1-5	-	CSARVRGVYQPQHF	TGCAGTGCTAGAGTAAGGGGGGTATATCAGCCCCAGCATTTT
TRBV7-2	TRBD2	TRBJ2-1	many	CASSLPSGGVPEQFF	TGTGCCAGCAGCTTACCTAGCGGGGGGGTACCGGAGCAGTTCTTC
TRBV5-1	TRBD1	TRBJ2-6	many	CASSLGGQTGANVLTF	TGCGCCAGCAGCTTGGGGGGACAGACTGGGGCCAACGTCCTGACTTTC